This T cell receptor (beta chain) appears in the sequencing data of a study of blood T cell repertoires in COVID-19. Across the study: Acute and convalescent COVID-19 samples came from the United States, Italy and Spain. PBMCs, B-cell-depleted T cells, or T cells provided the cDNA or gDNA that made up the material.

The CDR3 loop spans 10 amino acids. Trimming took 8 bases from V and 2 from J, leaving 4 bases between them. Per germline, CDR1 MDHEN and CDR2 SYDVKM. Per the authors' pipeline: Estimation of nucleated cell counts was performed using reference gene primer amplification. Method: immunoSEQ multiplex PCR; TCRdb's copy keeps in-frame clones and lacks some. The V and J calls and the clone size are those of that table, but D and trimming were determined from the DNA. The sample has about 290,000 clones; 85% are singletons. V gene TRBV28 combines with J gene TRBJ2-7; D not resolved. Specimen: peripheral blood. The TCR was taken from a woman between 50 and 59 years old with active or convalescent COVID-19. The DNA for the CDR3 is TGTGCCAGCGGCACCTACGAGCAGTACTTC. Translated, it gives CASGTYEQYF. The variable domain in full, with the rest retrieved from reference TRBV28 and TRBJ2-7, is DVKVTQSSRYLVKRTGEKVFLECVQDMDHENMFWYRQDPGLGLRLIYFSYDVKMKEKGDIPEGYSVSREKKERFSLILESASTNQTSMYLCASGTYEQYFGPGTRLTVT.